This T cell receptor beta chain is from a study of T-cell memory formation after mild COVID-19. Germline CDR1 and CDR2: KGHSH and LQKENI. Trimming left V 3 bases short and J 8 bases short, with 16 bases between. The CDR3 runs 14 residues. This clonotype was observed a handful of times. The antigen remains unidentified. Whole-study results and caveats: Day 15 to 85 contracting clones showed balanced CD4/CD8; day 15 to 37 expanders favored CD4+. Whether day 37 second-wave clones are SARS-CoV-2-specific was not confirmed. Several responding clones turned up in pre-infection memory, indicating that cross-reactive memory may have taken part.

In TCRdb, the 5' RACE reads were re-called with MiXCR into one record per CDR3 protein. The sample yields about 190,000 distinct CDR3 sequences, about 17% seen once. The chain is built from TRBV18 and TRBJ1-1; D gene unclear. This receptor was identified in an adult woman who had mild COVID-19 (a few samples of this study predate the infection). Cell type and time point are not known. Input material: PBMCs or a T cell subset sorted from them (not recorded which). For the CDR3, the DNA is TGTGCCAGCTCACCCTCGTCGGTGGCGGACGAAGCTTTCTTT. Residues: CASSPSSVADEAFF.